The 18 T cell receptor beta chains given below trace back to one sample, sequenced in a study of T cell changes during pregnancy in multiple sclerosis. Only in-frame clones appear in the TCRdb table, and some are missing; sequencing was by immunoSEQ multiplex PCR. The table shows about 26,000 clones, with roughly 87% occurring only once. The source was CD8+ T cells from peripheral blood mononuclear cells, collected in the second trimester of pregnancy. These receptors came from a female donor with multiple sclerosis, enrolled in a pregnancy study.

This chain connects TRBV7-9 to TRBJ1-2; D might be TRBD1 (5 bases). Trimming stripped 3 bases from V and 4 bases from J, with 9 bases between. The CDR3 has 13 residues. Germline V gene lookup returns CDR1 SEHNR and CDR2 FQNEAQ (reference sequence). Here the CDR3 DNA reads TGTGCCAGCAGCTTGAGGGGAGGCTATGGCTACACCTTC. Residues: CASSLRGGYGYTF. The variable domain in full, with the rest retrieved from reference TRBV7-9 and TRBJ1-2, is DTGVSQNPRHKITKRGQNVTFRCDPISEHNRLYWYRQTLGQGPEFLTYFQNEAQLEKSRLLSDRFSAERPKGSFSTLEIQRTEQGDSAMYLCASSLRGGYGYTFGSGTRLTVV.

Comments on this clone: At one end, the junction sequence differs from germline, possibly due to a read error. This chain joins TRBV28 and TRBJ1-3; perhaps TRBD1 as D (5 bases). The CDR3 contains 15 residues. Looked up from germline, CDR1 is MDHEN and CDR2 is SYDVKM. CDR3 residues: CASSLWGGSPVQISF. The CDR3 region has the DNA TGTGCCAGCAGTTTATGGGGGGGATCGCCAGTACAAATTTCCTTT.

The chain recombines TRBV11-2 with TRBJ2-2, with D maybe TRBD1 (5 bases). Per the germline V gene, CDR1 is SGHAT and CDR2 is FQNNGV. CDR3 size: 18 residues. Trimming stripped 1 base from V and 3 bases from J, with 18 bases between. CDR3 DNA: TGTGCCAGCAGCTTAGTAGTTAGGGCAGGGCCTTACACCGGGGAGCTGTTTTTT. Translation: CASSLVVRAGPYTGELFF.

The rearrangement links TRBV5-8 to TRBJ2-6; D unresolved. The V gene's germline CDR1 is SGHTS and CDR2 YDEGEE. This CDR3 contains 14 residues. V was pared by 3 bases and J by 3 bases, with 7 bases between. This chain's CDR3 is CASSWASGANVLTF. CDR3 DNA: TGTGCCAGCAGCTGGGCGAGTGGGGCCAACGTCCTGACTTTC.

Remarks on this clone: One junction end does not reproduce the germline sequence, and a read error may be involved. J is TRBJ1-1 and V is TRBV2, with a tentative D call TRBD1 (5 bases). This CDR3 comprises 11 residues. Germline V gene sequence: CDR1 SNHLY, CDR2 FYNNEI. The CDR3 nucleotides read TGTGCCAGCAACGTCTTACAGGCGTCCTCCTTT. It codes for CASNVLQASSF. Together with reference TRBV2 and TRBJ1-1, the CDR3 gives the full variable domain: EPEVTQTPSHQVTQMGQEVILRCVPISNHLYFYWYRQILGQKVEFLVSFYNNEISEKSEIFDDQFSVERPDGSNFTLKIRSTKLEDSAMYFCASNVLQASSFGQGTRLTVV.

The rearrangement joins TRBV19 to TRBJ2-3; maybe TRBD2 (5 bases). Germline values: CDR1 LNHDA, CDR2 SQIVND (reference sequence). There are 16 residues in the CDR3. Trimming took off 5 bases at V and 0 bases at J, with 15 bases between the two ends. The CDR3 region is CASSQRLSASTDTQYF. The CDR3 DNA reads as TGTGCCAGTAGTCAACGACTAAGCGCTAGCACAGATACGCAGTATTTT. The full variable domain, in which reference TRBV19 and TRBJ2-3 provide the parts outside the CDR3, is DGGITQSPKYLFRKEGQNVTLSCEQNLNHDAMYWYRQDPGQGLRLIYYSQIVNDFQKGDIAEGYSVSREKKESFPLTVTSAQKNPTAFYLCASSQRLSASTDTQYFGPGTRLTVL.

The rearrangement uses TRBV7-3 and TRBJ2-2; 10 nucleotides line up with TRBD1. This CDR3 is built from 19 residues. Germline assignment: CDR1 SGHTA and CDR2 FQGTGA. Losses at the gene ends were 1 base for V and 0 bases for J; bases not matched to a gene: 8. The CDR3 DNA sequence: TGTGCCAGCAGCTTAAGGGGACAGGGGACCACAACGAACACCGGGGAGCTGTTTTTT. Its protein is CASSLRGQGTTTNTGELFF.

A single count supports this clone. The chain uses TRBV28 and TRBJ2-2, with TRBD1 identical over 10 bases. This CDR3 spans 14 amino acids. Germline values: CDR1 MDHEN, CDR2 SYDVKM. V gave up 6 bases and J gave up 5 bases; unmatched junction bases: 3. Here the CDR3 reads CASRDRGKTGELFF. DNA for the CDR3: TGTGCCAGCAGGGACAGGGGGAAGACCGGGGAGCTGTTTTTT.

This chain joins TRBV28 and TRBJ2-1; TRBD1 matches at 7 bases. The CDR3 has 15 amino acids. The germline CDR1 and CDR2 sequences are MDHEN and SYDVKM. V shed 4 bases, J shed 0 bases, and the junction held 3 bases outside the gene matches. Here the CDR3 DNA reads TGTGCCAGCAGTTCGGACAGGAGCTCCTACAATGAGCAGTTCTTC. Encoded protein: CASSSDRSSYNEQFF.

V is TRBV19 and J is TRBJ2-1; TRBD2 agrees at 13 bases. Germline lookup yields CDR1 LNHDA and CDR2 SQIVND (reference sequence). The V gene end was trimmed by 1 base and the J gene end by 8 bases; junction bases not matched to a gene: 8. CDR3 length equals 17 residues. CDR3 sequence reads: CASSIATLAGGPDEQFF. The CDR3 DNA is TGTGCCAGTAGTATAGCCACACTAGCGGGAGGGCCCGATGAGCAGTTCTTC.

This clone was recorded once. The chain uses TRBV19 and TRBJ2-1; 16 bases are shared with TRBD2. Germline-derived CDR1 and CDR2 are LNHDA and SQIVND (reference sequence). V was pared by 7 bases and J by 0 bases, with 6 bases of the junction left unmatched. The CDR3 spans 18 residues. In DNA form, the CDR3 reads TGTGCCAGTATCGGGACTAGCGGGAGGGCCAGCTCCTACAATGAGCAGTTCTTC. Its protein product is CASIGTSGRASSYNEQFF.

The chain recombines TRBV7-9 with TRBJ2-5; 10 bases match TRBD1. Looked up from germline, CDR1 is SEHNR and CDR2 is FQNEAQ (reference sequence). J gave up 1 base and V 2 bases, and 1 base lay outside the gene matches. The CDR3 has 15 amino acids. The chain's CDR3 is CASSLWTGGQETQYF. CDR3 sequence (DNA): TGTGCCAGCAGCTTATGGACAGGGGGCCAAGAGACCCAGTACTTC.

This sequence joins TRBV11-2 and TRBJ2-1; the D is unclear. CDR3 size: 12 residues. Germline-derived CDR1 and CDR2 are SGHAT and FQNNGV. Trimming stripped 2 bases from V and 7 bases from J, with 6 bases between. CDR3 sequence: CASSLLVNEQFF. The CDR3 DNA reads as TGTGCCAGCAGCTTATTAGTTAATGAGCAGTTCTTC.

The chain joins TRBV13 to TRBJ2-7; D gene unclear. Germline V gene data show CDR1 as PRHDT and CDR2 as FYEKMQ (reference sequence). This CDR3 contains 12 residues. Trimming removed 5 bases from V and 6 bases from J, with 11 bases in between. The CDR3 loop reads CASSPYKAEQYF. Here the CDR3 DNA reads TGTGCCAGCAGCCCCTATAAAGCCGAGCAGTACTTC.

V usage is TRBV6-4 and J usage is TRBJ2-1, with 11 bases that match TRBD1. The CDR3 length is 16 residues. Germline V gene sequence: CDR1 MRHNA, CDR2 SNTAGT. The trim removed 2 bases at V and 6 bases at J, leaving 6 bases unmatched. This CDR3 reads CASSDGGTGGSNEQFF. The CDR3, as DNA: TGTGCCAGCAGTGACGGGGGGACAGGGGGGAGCAATGAGCAGTTCTTC.

This chain uses TRBV28 with TRBJ1-4, with no clear D. CDR3 size: 11 residues. Germline V CDR1 and CDR2: MDHEN, SYDVKM. V lost 11 bases and J 6 bases, leaving 10 bases between the germline ends. CDR3 amino acids: CALASDEKLFF. CDR3 nucleotide sequence: TGTGCCTTAGCCTCGGATGAAAAACTGTTTTTT. The variable domain in full, completed from reference TRBV28 and TRBJ1-4, reads DVKVTQSSRYLVKRTGEKVFLECVQDMDHENMFWYRQDPGLGLRLIYFSYDVKMKEKGDIPEGYSVSREKKERFSLILESASTNQTSMYLCALASDEKLFFGSGTQLSVL.

Only one count was recorded for this clone. The rearrangement joins TRBV19 to TRBJ1-1, with a possible D match to TRBD1 (6 bases). V dropped 5 bases and J dropped 0 bases, with 10 bases sitting between them. CDR1 LNHDA and CDR2 SQIVND come from the germline V gene (reference sequence). The CDR3 loop spans 14 amino acids. The CDR3 DNA is TGTGCCAGTAGTCCCCGGACAGTGAACACTGAAGCTTTCTTT. Translated: CASSPRTVNTEAFF.

This chain joins TRBV6-5 and TRBJ2-1, with 9 positions matching TRBD1. Germline CDR1 MNHEY, CDR2 SVGAGI. V shed 2 bases and J 7 bases; nucleotides not matched to a gene: 6. The CDR3 has 15 residues. The chain's CDR3 is CASSYRETGGNEQFF. The CDR3 nucleotides read TGTGCCAGCAGTTACAGGGAGACAGGGGGTAATGAGCAGTTCTTC.